This T cell receptor beta chain was sequenced in a study of blood T cell repertoires in COVID-19. Study summary: Sites across the United States, Italy and Spain contributed samples from acute and convalescent COVID-19.

The germline CDR1 and CDR2 sequences are KGHSH and LQKENI. This CDR3 has 15 residues. V trimming: 2 bases; J trimming: 10 bases; junction bases outside the gene matches: 11. Method: immunoSEQ multiplex PCR; TCRdb's copy keeps in-frame clones and lacks some. The sample contains around 250,000 clones, 82% of which appear only once. The material sequenced was peripheral blood. The sequence was obtained from a woman aged 18-29 years with acute or convalescent COVID-19. The chain links TRBV18 to TRBJ2-1; 7 bases fit TRBD2. The chain's CDR3 is CASSPNLGGSGEQFF. The CDR3 DNA reads as TGTGCCAGCTCACCAAATCTCGGCGGGAGCGGGGAGCAGTTCTTC.